Presented here are 16 T cell receptor beta chains from one specimen sequenced in a study of blood T cell repertoires in COVID-19. Produced via immunoSEQ multiplex PCR; TCRdb's table is partial and in-frame only. The table has under 200,000 clones, 81% seen once. The sequenced material came from PBMCs or T cells enriched from blood (not recorded which). These receptors were taken from a middle-aged woman with acute COVID-19.

The rearrangement uses TRBV7-3 and TRBJ2-2, with 7 bases that match TRBD2. This CDR3 has 17 amino acids. V dropped 2 bases and J dropped 5; count of bases not matched to a gene: 11. CDR1 is SGHTA and CDR2 is FQGTGA in the germline V gene. CDR3 sequence (DNA): TGTGCCAGCAGCTTATTATCTGGGGCGGGAGTAACCGGGGAGCTGTTTTTT. Translation gives CASSLLSGAGVTGELFF.

This chain connects TRBV10-3 to TRBJ2-1; TRBD2 aligns across 11 bases. Losses at the gene ends were 3 bases for V and 1 base for J; bases not matched to a gene: 2. From germline, CDR1 is ENHRY and CDR2 SYGVKD. The CDR3 loop spans 16 amino acids. The DNA of the CDR3 is TGTGCCATCAGTGATACTAGCGGGAGATCCTACAATGAGCAGTTCTTC. It encodes CAISDTSGRSYNEQFF.

Here the CDR3 reads CASSEAGAFNQPQHF. CDR3 sequence (DNA): TGTGCCAGCTCAGAAGCAGGGGCCTTCAATCAGCCCCAGCATTTT. This chain links TRBV18 with TRBJ1-5; tentatively, D is TRBD1 (6 bases). The ends were cut back, 5 bases at V and 3 bases at J, with 14 bases in the middle. CDR3 length: 15 residues. CDR1 and CDR2 (germline): KGHSH, LQKENI.

This sequence joins TRBV9 and TRBJ1-1; tentatively, D is TRBD1 (5 bases). The CDR3 extends over 14 amino acids. Germline lookup yields CDR1 SGDLS and CDR2 YYNGEE. V gave up 5 bases and J gave up 6 bases, with 17 bases separating them. CDR3 amino acids: CASRPLGDSSEAFF. The CDR3 nucleotides read TGTGCCAGCAGGCCTTTAGGGGATTCTTCTGAAGCTTTCTTT.

Only a few counts were recorded for this clone. The chain has TRBV5-1 and TRBJ2-1; maybe TRBD2 (6 bases). Germline loops: CDR1 SGHRS, CDR2 YFSETQ. The CDR3 has 16 amino acids. Trimming took 7 bases from V and 9 from J, leaving 26 bases between them. The CDR3 bases are TGCGCCAGCCACCATTCCCGCGGCGGGATGGATACTGAGCAGTTCTTC. Its translation is CASHHSRGGMDTEQFF.

V and J are TRBV19 and TRBJ1-6; weak D call: TRBD1 (5 bases). The CDR3 has 19 residues. Deletions cut 6 bases from V and 0 bases from J, with 21 bases between. Germline V gene sequence: CDR1 LNHDA, CDR2 SQIVND (reference sequence). The CDR3 reads CASRELYRADSSYNSPLHF. The DNA of the CDR3 is TGTGCCAGTAGGGAACTTTACAGAGCCGACAGCTCCTATAATTCACCCCTCCACTTT. The full variable domain, completed using reference TRBV19 and TRBJ1-6, is DGGITQSPKYLFRKEGQNVTLSCEQNLNHDAMYWYRQDPGQGLRLIYYSQIVNDFQKGDIAEGYSVSREKKESFPLTVTSAQKNPTAFYLCASRELYRADSSYNSPLHFGNGTRLTVT.

The chain carries TRBV19 and TRBJ2-5, with D possibly TRBD2 on 6 matching bases. Trimming shortened V by 2 bases and J by 1 base, and 11 bases separated the two germline ends. Germline V gives CDR1 LNHDA, CDR2 SQIVND (reference sequence). This CDR3 is built from 15 residues. DNA for the CDR3: TGTGCCAGTAGTATAAGTCCTAGCGTCCAAGAGACCCAGTACTTC. It yields the protein CASSISPSVQETQYF.

V usage is TRBV12-3 or TRBV12-4 and J usage is TRBJ2-1; D gene uncertain. The CDR3 has 13 amino acids. Trimming took 2 bases from V and 8 from J, leaving 10 bases between them. This chain's CDR3 is CASSLQSLHEQFF. CDR3 nucleotides: TGTGCCAGCAGTTTACAGTCCCTTCATGAGCAGTTCTTC.

The chain is built from TRBV9 and TRBJ2-7, with a weak D call TRBD2 (7 bases). V was clipped by 2 bases and J by 3 bases, with 15 bases between them. The CDR3 totals 15 residues. Germline lookup yields CDR1 SGDLS and CDR2 YYNGEE. The CDR3: CASSVGGQDNYEQYF. CDR3 nucleotides: TGTGCCAGCAGCGTGGGGGGGCAGGATAACTACGAGCAGTACTTC.

The V call is TRBV7-8, the J call TRBJ2-2, with 9 bases aligning to TRBD1. The CDR3 runs 15 residues. V was clipped by 5 bases and J by 4 bases; unmatched bases: 5. Per the germline V gene, CDR1 is SGHVS and CDR2 is FQNEAQ. The CDR3 sequence: CASSTRQGGTGELFF. The CDR3 DNA follows: TGTGCCAGCAGCACCAGACAGGGGGGCACCGGGGAGCTGTTTTTT.

A few counts support this clone. The chain uses TRBV19 and TRBJ2-2; 7 bases map to TRBD1. The germline V gene encodes CDR1 LNHDA and CDR2 SQIVND (reference sequence). The ends lost 2 bases at V and 5 bases at J; junction bases unmatched: 26. This CDR3 has 22 amino acids. Here the CDR3 reads CASSIKVLGDSFERFVTGELFF. The CDR3 DNA sequence: TGTGCCAGTAGTATAAAGGTGTTGGGGGACAGCTTTGAAAGATTCGTGACCGGGGAGCTGTTTTTT.

This chain uses TRBV5-1 with TRBJ1-5; TRBD1 aligns across 11 bases. The CDR3 sequence is 17 residues long. Trimming took 4 bases from V and 2 from J; bases not matched to a gene: 8. Germline V lookup: CDR1 SGHRS, CDR2 YFSETQ. The chain's CDR3 is CASSPGQGAMGNQPQHF. For the CDR3, the DNA is TGCGCCAGCAGCCCCGGACAGGGGGCTATGGGCAATCAGCCCCAGCATTTT.

The chain joins TRBV12-3 or TRBV12-4 to TRBJ2-7; D may be TRBD1 (5 bases). This CDR3 has 13 residues. Deletions cut 6 bases from V and 3 bases from J, with 12 bases between. CDR3: CASSRNQGYEQYF. CDR3 sequence (DNA): TGTGCCAGCAGCCGCAATCAGGGCTACGAGCAGTACTTC.

The chain links TRBV6-5 to TRBJ2-7, with 7 nucleotides matching TRBD1. J gave up 5 bases and V 7 bases, and 5 bases lay outside the gene matches. The CDR3 spans 12 residues. Germline V gene sequence: CDR1 MNHEY, CDR2 SVGAGI. CDR3 sequence reads: CASTPTGHEQYF. CDR3 in DNA: TGTGCCAGCACCCCGACAGGGCACGAGCAGTACTTC.

The J gene is TRBJ2-7, the V gene TRBV19; TRBD1 might be the D (5 bases). Trimming cost V 1 base and J 2 bases, with 9 bases left between them. Germline V lookup: CDR1 LNHDA, CDR2 SQIVND (reference sequence). The CDR3 totals 14 residues. CDR3 coding DNA: TGTGCCAGTAGTATAGGGACAACAACCTACGAGCAGTACTTC. Residues: CASSIGTTTYEQYF.

The chain couples TRBV6-5 to TRBJ1-1; D remains ambiguous. V lost 6 bases to trimming and J lost 3 bases, with 17 bases between them. The CDR3 runs 15 residues. CDR1 and CDR2 from the germline V gene are MNHEY and SVGAGI. The CDR3 DNA is TGTGCCAGCAGATCGGGGTCAGGTGGTGACACTGAAGCTTTCTTT. This codes for CASRSGSGGDTEAFF.